One sample yielded the 24 T cell receptor beta chains listed below, sequenced in a study of blood T cell repertoires in COVID-19. Assay: immunoSEQ multiplex PCR; the TCRdb copy retains only in-frame clones and omits some. The profile shows over 100,000 clones, 80% to 90% of them singletons. Sequenced: peripheral blood. The receptors derive from a man between 35 and 55 years old with acute or convalescent COVID-19.

The chain joins TRBV5-1 to TRBJ2-7, with 9 bases fitting TRBD2. Trimming at V came to 5 bases and at J to 5 bases, leaving 8 bases not matched to a gene. This CDR3 has 14 amino acids. In germline, CDR1 is SGHRS, CDR2 YFSETQ. CDR3 region: CASSSLAGVNEQYF. Written as DNA, the CDR3 is TGCGCCAGCAGTTCCTTAGCGGGAGTGAACGAGCAGTACTTC.

The chain uses TRBV15 and TRBJ1-4; 8 nucleotides align to TRBD1. Trimming took 3 bases from V and 8 from J; bases not matched to a gene: 11. The CDR3 loop spans 16 amino acids. Germline values: CDR1 LNHNV, CDR2 YYDKDF (reference sequence). The chain's CDR3 is CATSSRSGGGREKLFF. CDR3 sequence (DNA): TGTGCCACCAGCAGCCGCTCAGGGGGCGGTCGAGAAAAACTGTTTTTT.

V is TRBV4-1 and J is TRBJ1-5, with D possibly matching TRBD1 (5 bases). The ends were cut back, 0 bases at V and 4 bases at J, with 13 bases in the middle. In germline, CDR1 is MGHRA, CDR2 YSYEKL. CDR3 length: 16 amino acids. The CDR3 protein is CASSQEHDRPNQPQHF. In nucleotides, the CDR3 is TGCGCCAGCAGCCAAGAGCATGACAGACCGAATCAGCCCCAGCATTTT.

The rearrangement joins TRBV10-1 to TRBJ1-5; 7 bases map to TRBD1. The CDR3 consists of 14 residues. The germline CDR1 and CDR2 sequences are WNHNN and SYGVQD (reference sequence). J lost 6 bases, V lost 2 bases, and 4 bases had no gene match. The CDR3 loop reads CASSEIQGSQPQHF. CDR3 DNA: TGCGCCAGCAGTGAGATACAGGGGAGTCAGCCCCAGCATTTT.

The V call is TRBV6-5, the J call TRBJ1-5; D is ambiguous. The V and J ends lost 11 bases and 6 bases respectively, with 14 bases between them. The CDR3 is 12 residues long. Germline-derived CDR1 and CDR2 are MNHEY and SVGAGI. The CDR3: CAGGREAQPQHF. CDR3 nucleotide sequence: TGTGCCGGCGGGAGGGAGGCTCAGCCCCAGCATTTT.

The chain is built from TRBV6-5 and TRBJ2-7, with 7 bases matching TRBD1. This CDR3 region has 15 residues. V lost 0 bases, J lost 0 bases, and 2 bases stayed unmatched. Germline values: CDR1 MNHEY, CDR2 SVGAGI. The CDR3 region has the DNA TGTGCCAGCAGTTACTCTACAGGGGCCTCCTACGAGCAGTACTTC. The encoded protein is CASSYSTGASYEQYF.

The V gene is TRBV7-2, the J gene TRBJ2-7; 14 bases align to TRBD2. V lost 4 bases to trimming and J lost 5 bases; unmatched junction nucleotides: 4. This CDR3 spans 15 amino acids. The germline gives CDR1 SGHTA, CDR2 FQGNSA. The CDR3 DNA sequence: TGTGCCAGCAGCTCTATGGGACTAGCGGGAGACGAGCAGTACTTC. It yields the protein CASSSMGLAGDEQYF.

The CDR3, as DNA: TGTGCCAGCGTTACGGGAAGGCACACAGATACGCAGTATTTT. Amino acid sequence: CASVTGRHTDTQYF. The chain is built from TRBV6-5 and TRBJ2-3, with D possibly being TRBD2 (5 bases). Germline V gene lookup returns CDR1 MNHEY and CDR2 SVGAGI. Deletions cut 8 bases from V and 2 bases from J, with 14 bases between. There are 14 residues in the CDR3.

The rearrangement joins TRBV9 to TRBJ2-3; D is unresolved. CDR3 length: 15 residues. CDR1 and CDR2 from the germline V gene are SGDLS and YYNGEE. V lost 0 bases and J lost 0, with 8 bases in between. For the CDR3, the DNA is TGTGCCAGCAGCGTAGGGCTCCCTAGCACAGATACGCAGTATTTT. Its translation is CASSVGLPSTDTQYF.

The table lists this clone with a few counts. The CDR3 is CAWSVLRDEQFF. CDR3 bases: TGTGCCTGGAGTGTATTACGCGATGAGCAGTTCTTC. The chain uses TRBV30 and TRBJ2-1; D not certain. Looked up from germline, CDR1 is GTSNPN and CDR2 is SVGIG (reference sequence). The CDR3 length is 12 residues. V lost 0 bases to trimming and J lost 8 bases, with 8 bases between them.

This chain uses TRBV5-4 with TRBJ1-4; no clear D. CDR1 and CDR2 from the germline V gene are SGHNT and YYREEE (reference sequence). The V gene lost 0 bases and the J gene lost 3 bases, with 6 bases spanning the gap. The CDR3 consists of 14 residues. The CDR3 spells CASSLEPANEKLFF. Written as DNA, the CDR3 is TGTGCCAGCAGCTTGGAACCAGCTAATGAAAAACTGTTTTTT.

J is TRBJ2-7 and V is TRBV10-3; 10 positions match TRBD1. The V segment lost 7 bases and the J segment 4 bases; nucleotides outside the gene matches: 7. This CDR3 has 14 residues. Germline V gene data show CDR1 as ENHRY and CDR2 as SYGVKD. The CDR3 nucleotides are TGTGCCATCAAAGGGGACAGGGGTCCTTACGAGCAGTACTTC. This encodes CAIKGDRGPYEQYF.

The V and J genes are TRBV27 and TRBJ1-5, with TRBD1 matching 9 bases. Trimming cost V 5 bases and J 1 base; bases outside gene matches: 6. CDR1 is MNHEY, CDR2 SMNVEV, per germline (reference sequence). This CDR3 is 16 amino acids long. In nucleotides, the CDR3 is TGTGCCAGCAGTCCCTGGGACAGGGTGAGCAATCAGCCCCAGCATTTT. It translates to CASSPWDRVSNQPQHF.

This clone was recorded only once. The rearrangement links TRBV5-4 to TRBJ2-5; TRBD2 matches at 7 bases. Trimming removed 6 bases from V and 2 bases from J; junction bases left unmatched: 7. Germline V CDR1 and CDR2: SGHNT, YYREEE (reference sequence). This CDR3 comprises 14 residues. The CDR3 is CASNPAGRQETQYF. The DNA of the CDR3 is TGTGCCAGCAACCCAGCGGGGCGGCAAGAGACCCAGTACTTC.

The CDR3 reads CASSQDRLAGGNTDTQYF. The CDR3 coding sequence is TGTGCCAGCAGCCAAGATCGACTAGCGGGGGGGAACACAGATACGCAGTATTTT. V gene TRBV14 combines with J gene TRBJ2-3; 14 bases line up with TRBD2. Germline-derived CDR1 and CDR2 are SGHDN and FVKESK. The length of the CDR3 is 18 residues. The trim removed 0 bases at V and 2 bases at J, leaving 4 bases unmatched.

The rearrangement joins TRBV4-3 to TRBJ1-1, with D perhaps matching TRBD1 (6 bases). The V end lost 3 bases, the J end lost 5 bases, and 19 bases lay between the germline ends. CDR3 length: 16 residues. CDR1 LGHNA and CDR2 YSLEER come from the germline V gene. This CDR3 is CASSQRSGGESTEAFF. The CDR3 DNA reads TGCGCCAGCAGCCAGCGTTCGGGGGGCGAATCGACTGAAGCTTTCTTT.

The chain recombines TRBV3-1 (or the pseudogene TRBV3-2) with TRBJ1-2, with D maybe TRBD1 (5 bases). Germline V gives CDR1 LGHDT, CDR2 YNNKEL (reference sequence). The germline V and J ends were trimmed by 4 bases and 7 bases, with 19 bases remaining between them. This CDR3 is 15 amino acids long. In DNA form, the CDR3 reads TGTGCCAGCAGCCGGGGGACCGCCGGCGGGGGTGGCTACACCTTC. It is translated as CASSRGTAGGGGYTF.

This clone was seen more than once but under ten times. The chain employs TRBV5-5 and TRBJ1-4, with a tentative D call TRBD1 (6 bases). This CDR3 contains 16 residues. Germline V gives CDR1 SGHKS, CDR2 YYEKEE (reference sequence). Trimming stripped 3 bases from V and 0 bases from J, with 12 bases between. CDR3 DNA: TGTGCCAGCAGCTCGGGACAAGCCACAACTAATGAAAAACTGTTTTTT. Translation: CASSSGQATTNEKLFF.

The gene calls are TRBV6-5 and TRBJ2-3, with D perhaps TRBD1 (5 bases). Trimming took off 4 bases at V and 6 bases at J, with 14 bases between the two ends. CDR1 is MNHEY and CDR2 is SVGAGI in the germline V gene. This CDR3 has 14 residues. CDR3 coding DNA: TGTGCCAGCAGTTCCCGACAAGGGGTGGATACGCAGTATTTT. This codes for CASSSRQGVDTQYF.

This chain joins TRBV5-1 and TRBJ2-3; TRBD1 aligns across 10 bases. The CDR3 sequence is 16 residues long. V was pared by 4 bases and J by 5 bases, with 10 bases of the junction left unmatched. Germline-derived CDR1 and CDR2 are SGHRS and YFSETQ. DNA for the CDR3: TGCGCCAGCAGCCCAGTAGCCGGGACAGGGGTAGATACGCAGTATTTT. Translated, it gives CASSPVAGTGVDTQYF. The whole variable domain, filled in from reference TRBV5-1 and TRBJ2-3, reads KAGVTQTPRYLIKTRGQQVTLSCSPISGHRSVSWYQQTPGQGLQFLFEYFSETQRNKGNFPGRFSGRQFSNSRSEMNVSTLELGDSALYLCASSPVAGTGVDTQYFGPGTRLTVL.

The chain carries TRBV18 and TRBJ2-7; no reliable D call. V was pared by 3 bases and J by 5 bases, with 11 bases between. Germline loops: CDR1 KGHSH, CDR2 LQKENI. The CDR3 is 13 amino acids. CDR3 amino acids: CASSPGLSNEQYF. Here the CDR3 DNA reads TGTGCCAGCTCACCTGGGCTCTCTAACGAGCAGTACTTC.

V usage is TRBV19 and J usage is TRBJ2-7; 13 positions agree with TRBD2. V trimming: 6 bases; J trimming: 2 bases; junction bases outside the gene matches: 4. Germline V lookup: CDR1 LNHDA, CDR2 SQIVND (reference sequence). The CDR3 contains 15 residues. The CDR3 region is CASSLGLAGAYEQYF. The CDR3 DNA reads TGTGCCAGTAGCCTTGGACTAGCGGGAGCCTACGAGCAGTACTTC.

V gene TRBV27 combines with J gene TRBJ2-3; no definite D call. Germline CDR1 and CDR2: MNHEY and SMNVEV (reference sequence). V was trimmed by 4 bases and J by 4 bases, leaving 9 bases between them. The CDR3 consists of 13 residues. CDR3 region: CASSSGFADTQYF. The CDR3 DNA follows: TGTGCCAGCAGTTCCGGTTTCGCAGATACGCAGTATTTT.

This chain uses TRBV4-3 with TRBJ2-1; tentatively, D is TRBD2 (6 bases). CDR1 is LGHNA, CDR2 YSLEER, per germline. Trimming pared 0 bases from V and 12 bases from J, leaving 12 bases between. CDR3 length: 13 amino acids. CDR3 sequence (DNA): TGCGCCAGCAGCCAAGACGAGGGACTGCGGCAGTTCTTC. It yields the protein CASSQDEGLRQFF.